This T cell receptor beta chain was captured in a study of human T cells and chemical hapten exposure. This CDR3 contains 14 residues. V was pared by 5 bases and J by 4 bases, with 12 bases between. Noted time point: patch test 3, about 24 weeks after DPC sensitization. This sample's treatment: therapeutic diphenylcyclopropenone sensitization with weekly scalp DPC. Each CDR3 protein gets one entry after TCRdb re-called the RACE reads with MiXCR. The sample holds about 170,000 distinct CDR3 sequences, 25% to 35% seen once. This specimen was whole blood, taken in connection with sensitization to the hapten diphenylcyclopropenone (DPC). This clonotype was sampled from a woman aged 18-29 years with alopecia areata. Some clones in this sample may be carry-over from other donors' samples. The gene calls are TRBV12-3 or TRBV12-4 and TRBJ1-5; a weak D match, TRBD1 (5 bases). CDR3 sequence reads: CASSINRFNQPQHF. The CDR3 nucleotides are TGTGCCAGCAGTATTAACAGGTTTAATCAGCCCCAGCATTTT.